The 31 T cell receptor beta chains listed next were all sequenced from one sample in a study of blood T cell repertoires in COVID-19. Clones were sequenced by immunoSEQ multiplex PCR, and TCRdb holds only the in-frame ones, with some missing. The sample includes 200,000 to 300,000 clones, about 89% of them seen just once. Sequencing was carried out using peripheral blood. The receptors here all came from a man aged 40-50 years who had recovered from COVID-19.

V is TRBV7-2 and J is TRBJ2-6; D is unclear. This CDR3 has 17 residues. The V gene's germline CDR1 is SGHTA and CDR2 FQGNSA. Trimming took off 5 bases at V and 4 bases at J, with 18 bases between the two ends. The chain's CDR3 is CASSPSSIPYGANVLTF. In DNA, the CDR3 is TGTGCCAGCAGCCCAAGCTCCATACCCTACGGGGCCAACGTCCTGACTTTC.

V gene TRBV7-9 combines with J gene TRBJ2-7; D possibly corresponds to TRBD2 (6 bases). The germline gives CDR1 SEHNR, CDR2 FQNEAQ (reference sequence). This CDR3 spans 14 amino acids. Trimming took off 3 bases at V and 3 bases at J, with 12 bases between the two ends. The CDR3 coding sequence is TGTGCCAGCAGCTTCCAGACTAGTAGCTACGAGCAGTACTTC. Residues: CASSFQTSSYEQYF.

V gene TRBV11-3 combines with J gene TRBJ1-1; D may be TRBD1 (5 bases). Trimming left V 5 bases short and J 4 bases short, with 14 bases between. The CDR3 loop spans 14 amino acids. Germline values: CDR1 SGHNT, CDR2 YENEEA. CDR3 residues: CASSHPGGSTEAFF. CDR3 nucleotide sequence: TGTGCCAGCAGCCACCCGGGGGGGAGCACTGAAGCTTTCTTT.

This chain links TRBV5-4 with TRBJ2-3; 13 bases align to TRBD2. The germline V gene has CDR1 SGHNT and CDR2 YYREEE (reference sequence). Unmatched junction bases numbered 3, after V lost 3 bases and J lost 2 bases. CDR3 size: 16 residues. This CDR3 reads CASSSGLAGNTDTQYF. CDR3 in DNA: TGTGCCAGCAGCTCGGGACTAGCGGGGAACACAGATACGCAGTATTTT.

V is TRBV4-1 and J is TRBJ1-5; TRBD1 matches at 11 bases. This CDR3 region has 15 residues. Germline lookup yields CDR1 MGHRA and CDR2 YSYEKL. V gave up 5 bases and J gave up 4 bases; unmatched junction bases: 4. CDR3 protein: CASSFGTGGNQPQHF. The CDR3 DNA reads TGCGCCAGCAGCTTTGGGACAGGGGGAAATCAGCCCCAGCATTTT.

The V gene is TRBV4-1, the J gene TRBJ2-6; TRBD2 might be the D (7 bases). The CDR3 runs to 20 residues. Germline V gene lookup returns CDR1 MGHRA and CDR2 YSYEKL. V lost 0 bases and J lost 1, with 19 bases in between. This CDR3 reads CASSQDRGRVSVSGANVLTF. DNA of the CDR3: TGCGCCAGCAGCCAAGATAGGGGGAGGGTTTCCGTTTCTGGGGCCAACGTCCTGACTTTC.

The chain's CDR3 is CSTGGRLGGSNTEAFF. CDR3 in DNA: TGCAGCACAGGTGGGCGGTTGGGGGGGAGTAACACTGAAGCTTTCTTT. The gene calls are TRBV29-1 and TRBJ1-1, with a tentative D call TRBD1 (5 bases). Germline CDR1 and CDR2: SQVTM and ANQGSEA. V was pared by 8 bases and J by 2 bases, with 24 bases between. The CDR3 has 16 residues.

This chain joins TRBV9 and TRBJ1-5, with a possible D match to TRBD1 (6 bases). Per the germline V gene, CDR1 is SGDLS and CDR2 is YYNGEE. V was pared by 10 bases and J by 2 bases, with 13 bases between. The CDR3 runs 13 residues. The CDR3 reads CADPTGCNQPQHF. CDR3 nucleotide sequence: TGTGCCGACCCGACAGGCTGCAATCAGCCCCAGCATTTT.

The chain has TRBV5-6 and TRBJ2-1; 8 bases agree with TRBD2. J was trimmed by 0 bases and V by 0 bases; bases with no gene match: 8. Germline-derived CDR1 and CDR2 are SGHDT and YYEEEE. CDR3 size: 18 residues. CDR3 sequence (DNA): TGTGCCAGCAGCTTGGGGTTAGCGGGACTAAGCTCCTACAATGAGCAGTTCTTC. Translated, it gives CASSLGLAGLSSYNEQFF.

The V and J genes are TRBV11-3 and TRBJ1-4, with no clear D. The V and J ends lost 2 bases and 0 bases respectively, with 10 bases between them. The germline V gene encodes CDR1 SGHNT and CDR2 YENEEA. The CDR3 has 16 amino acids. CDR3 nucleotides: TGTGCCAGCAGCTTAATGGGAGTTGCAACTAATGAAAAACTGTTTTTT. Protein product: CASSLMGVATNEKLFF.

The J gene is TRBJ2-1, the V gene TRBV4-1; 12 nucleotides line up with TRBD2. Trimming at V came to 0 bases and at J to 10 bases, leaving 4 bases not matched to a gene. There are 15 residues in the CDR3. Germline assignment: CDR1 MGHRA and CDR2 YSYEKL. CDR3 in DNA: TGCGCCAGCAGCCAAGATCGAGGACTAGCGGGAGAGCAGTTCTTC. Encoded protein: CASSQDRGLAGEQFF.

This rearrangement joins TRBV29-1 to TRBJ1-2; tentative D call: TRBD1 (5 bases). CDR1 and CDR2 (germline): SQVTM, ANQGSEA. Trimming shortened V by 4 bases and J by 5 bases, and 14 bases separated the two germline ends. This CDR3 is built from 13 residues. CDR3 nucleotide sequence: TGCAGCGTTGGACAGACCAGGTCATATGGCTACACCTTC. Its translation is CSVGQTRSYGYTF. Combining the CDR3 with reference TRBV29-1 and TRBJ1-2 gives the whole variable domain SAVISQKPSRDICQRGTSLTIQCQVDSQVTMMFWYRQQPGQSLTLIATANQGSEATYESGFVIDKFPISRPNLTFSTLTVSNMSPEDSSIYLCSVGQTRSYGYTFGSGTRLTVV.

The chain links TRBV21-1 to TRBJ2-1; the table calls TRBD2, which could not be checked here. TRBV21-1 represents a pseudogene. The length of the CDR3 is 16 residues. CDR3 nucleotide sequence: TGTGCCAGCAGCAAAGCGCTCTTCCCCTGGGGGGATGAGCAGTTCTTC. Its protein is CASSKALFPWGDEQFF.

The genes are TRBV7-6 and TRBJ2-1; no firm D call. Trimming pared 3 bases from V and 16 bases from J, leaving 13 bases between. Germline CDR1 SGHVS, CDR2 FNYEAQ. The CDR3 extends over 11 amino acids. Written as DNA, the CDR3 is TGTGCCAGCAGCTTTCCCCGAAGCCACTTCTTC. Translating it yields CASSFPRSHFF.

The CDR3 sequence: CASSWKTGVPGNTIYF. For the CDR3, the DNA is TGTGCCAGCAGCTGGAAGACAGGTGTCCCCGGAAACACCATATATTTT. The chain recombines TRBV5-6 with TRBJ1-3; D might be TRBD1 (6 bases). V was trimmed by 3 bases and J by 4 bases, leaving 17 bases between them. This CDR3 has 16 residues. In germline, CDR1 is SGHDT, CDR2 YYEEEE.

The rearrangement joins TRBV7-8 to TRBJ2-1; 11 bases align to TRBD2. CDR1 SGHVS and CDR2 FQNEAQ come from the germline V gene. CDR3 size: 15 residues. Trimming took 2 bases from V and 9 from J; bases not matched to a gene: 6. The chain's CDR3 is CASSLRASGGREQFF. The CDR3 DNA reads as TGTGCCAGCAGCTTAAGGGCTAGCGGGGGGCGTGAGCAGTTCTTC.

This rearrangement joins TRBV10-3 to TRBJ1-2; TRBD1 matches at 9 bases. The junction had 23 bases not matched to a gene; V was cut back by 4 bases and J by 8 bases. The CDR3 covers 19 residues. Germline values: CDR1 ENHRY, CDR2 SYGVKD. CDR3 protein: CAISAFGILPGQGIPGYTF. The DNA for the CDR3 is TGTGCCATCAGTGCGTTCGGCATCTTACCGGGACAGGGTATTCCAGGCTACACCTTC.

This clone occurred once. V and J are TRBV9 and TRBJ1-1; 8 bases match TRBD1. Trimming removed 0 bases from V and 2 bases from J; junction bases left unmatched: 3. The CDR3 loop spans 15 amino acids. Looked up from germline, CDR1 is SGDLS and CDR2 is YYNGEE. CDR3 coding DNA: TGTGCCAGCAGCGTAGCCGACAGGGGAAACACTGAAGCTTTCTTT. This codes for CASSVADRGNTEAFF.

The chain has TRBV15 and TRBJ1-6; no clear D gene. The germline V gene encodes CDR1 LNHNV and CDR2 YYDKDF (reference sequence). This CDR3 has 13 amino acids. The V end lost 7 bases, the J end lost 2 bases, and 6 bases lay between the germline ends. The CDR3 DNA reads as TGTGCCACCATGGCAGCCTATAATTCACCCCTCCACTTT. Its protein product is CATMAAYNSPLHF.

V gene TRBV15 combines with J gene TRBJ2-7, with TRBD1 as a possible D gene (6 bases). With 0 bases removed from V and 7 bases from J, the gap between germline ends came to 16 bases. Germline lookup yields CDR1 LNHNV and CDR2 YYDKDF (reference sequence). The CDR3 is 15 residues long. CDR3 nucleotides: TGTGCCACCAGCAGAGATCTAGCAGGGGCTGAAGAGCAGTACTTC. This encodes CATSRDLAGAEEQYF.

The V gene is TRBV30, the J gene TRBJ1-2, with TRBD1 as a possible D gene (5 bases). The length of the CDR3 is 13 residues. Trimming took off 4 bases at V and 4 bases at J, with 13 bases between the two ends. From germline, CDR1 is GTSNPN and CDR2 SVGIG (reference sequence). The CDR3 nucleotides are TGTGCCTGGACCCTAACAGGCCTCTATGGCTACACCTTC. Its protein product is CAWTLTGLYGYTF.

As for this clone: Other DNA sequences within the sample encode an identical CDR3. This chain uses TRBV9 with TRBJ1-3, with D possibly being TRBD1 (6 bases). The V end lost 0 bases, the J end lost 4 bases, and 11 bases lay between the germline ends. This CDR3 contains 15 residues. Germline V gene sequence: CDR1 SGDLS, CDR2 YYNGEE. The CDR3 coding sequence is TGTGCCAGCAGCGTAGGAGGGGGTTCAGGAAACACCATATATTTT. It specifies CASSVGGGSGNTIYF.

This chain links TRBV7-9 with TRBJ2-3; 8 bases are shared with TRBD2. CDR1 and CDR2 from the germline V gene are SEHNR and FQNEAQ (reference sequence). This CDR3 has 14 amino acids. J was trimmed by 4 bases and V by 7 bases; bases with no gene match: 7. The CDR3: CASTLSGGADTQYF. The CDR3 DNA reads TGTGCCAGCACTCTGTCCGGGGGGGCAGATACGCAGTATTTT.

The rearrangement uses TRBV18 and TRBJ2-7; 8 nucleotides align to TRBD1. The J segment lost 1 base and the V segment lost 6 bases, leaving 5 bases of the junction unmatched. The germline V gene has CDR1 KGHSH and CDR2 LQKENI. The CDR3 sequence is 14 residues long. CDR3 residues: CASSQRTGSYEQYF. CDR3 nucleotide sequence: TGTGCCAGCTCGCAAAGGACAGGGTCCTACGAGCAGTACTTC. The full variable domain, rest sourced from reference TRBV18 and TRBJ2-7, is NAGVMQNPRHLVRRRGQEARLRCSPMKGHSHVYWYRQLPEEGLKFMVYLQKENIIDESGMPKERFSAEFPKEGPSILRIQQVVRGDSAAYFCASSQRTGSYEQYFGPGTRLTVT.

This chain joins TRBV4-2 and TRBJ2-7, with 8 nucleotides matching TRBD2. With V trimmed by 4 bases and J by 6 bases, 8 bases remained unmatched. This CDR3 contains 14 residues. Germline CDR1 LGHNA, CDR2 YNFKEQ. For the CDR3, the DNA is TGTGCCAGCAGCCTGGGACTAGGCGAGGGCGAGCAGTACTTC. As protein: CASSLGLGEGEQYF.

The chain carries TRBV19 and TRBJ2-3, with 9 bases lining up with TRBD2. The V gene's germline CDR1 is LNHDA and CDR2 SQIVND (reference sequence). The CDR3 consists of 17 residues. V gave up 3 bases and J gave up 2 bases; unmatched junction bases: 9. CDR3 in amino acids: CASSIPRAGGLTDTQYF. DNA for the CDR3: TGTGCCAGTAGTATCCCCCGAGCGGGGGGACTCACAGATACGCAGTATTTT.

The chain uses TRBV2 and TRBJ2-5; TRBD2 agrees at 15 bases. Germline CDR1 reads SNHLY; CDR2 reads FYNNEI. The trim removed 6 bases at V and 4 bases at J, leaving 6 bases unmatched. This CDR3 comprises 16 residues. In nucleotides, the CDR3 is TGTGCCAGCAGGAGAGGACTAGCGGGAGGGGGAGAGACCCAGTACTTC. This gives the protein CASRRGLAGGGETQYF. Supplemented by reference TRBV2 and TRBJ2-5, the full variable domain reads EPEVTQTPSHQVTQMGQEVILRCVPISNHLYFYWYRQILGQKVEFLVSFYNNEISEKSEIFDDQFSVERPDGSNFTLKIRSTKLEDSAMYFCASRRGLAGGGETQYFGPGTRLLVL.

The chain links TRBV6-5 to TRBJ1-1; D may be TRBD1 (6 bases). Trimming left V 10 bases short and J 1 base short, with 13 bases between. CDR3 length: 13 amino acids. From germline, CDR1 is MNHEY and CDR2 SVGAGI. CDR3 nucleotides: TGTGCCACCAAGACAGGACCGAACACTGAAGCTTTCTTT. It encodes CATKTGPNTEAFF.

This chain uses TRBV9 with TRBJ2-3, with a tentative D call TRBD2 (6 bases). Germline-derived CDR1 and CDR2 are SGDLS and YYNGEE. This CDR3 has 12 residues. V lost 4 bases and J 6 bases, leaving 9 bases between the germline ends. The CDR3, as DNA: TGTGCCAGCAGCATCCGGGGGGATACGCAGTATTTT. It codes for CASSIRGDTQYF.

CDR3 protein: CASSMTGGNNSPLHF. CDR3 DNA sequence: TGTGCCAGCAGCATGACAGGGGGCAATAATTCACCCCTCCACTTT. The genes are TRBV7-2 and TRBJ1-6, with 10 bases identical to TRBD1. Germline V CDR1 and CDR2: SGHTA, FQGNSA. This CDR3 is built from 15 residues. With V trimmed by 5 bases and J by 5 bases, 3 bases remained unmatched. The full variable domain, in which reference TRBV7-2 and TRBJ1-6 provide the parts outside the CDR3, is GAGVSQSPSNKVTEKGKDVELRCDPISGHTALYWYRQSLGQGLEFLIYFQGNSAPDKSGLPSDRFSAERTGGSVSTLTIQRTQQEDSAVYLCASSMTGGNNSPLHFGNGTRLTVT.

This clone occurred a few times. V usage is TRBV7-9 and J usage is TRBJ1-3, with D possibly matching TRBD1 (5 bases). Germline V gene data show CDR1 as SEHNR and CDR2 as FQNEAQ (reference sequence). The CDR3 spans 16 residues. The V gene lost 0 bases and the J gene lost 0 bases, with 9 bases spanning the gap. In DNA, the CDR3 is TGTGCCAGCAGCTTAGCCGGGACTCCCTCTGGAAACACCATATATTTT. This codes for CASSLAGTPSGNTIYF.